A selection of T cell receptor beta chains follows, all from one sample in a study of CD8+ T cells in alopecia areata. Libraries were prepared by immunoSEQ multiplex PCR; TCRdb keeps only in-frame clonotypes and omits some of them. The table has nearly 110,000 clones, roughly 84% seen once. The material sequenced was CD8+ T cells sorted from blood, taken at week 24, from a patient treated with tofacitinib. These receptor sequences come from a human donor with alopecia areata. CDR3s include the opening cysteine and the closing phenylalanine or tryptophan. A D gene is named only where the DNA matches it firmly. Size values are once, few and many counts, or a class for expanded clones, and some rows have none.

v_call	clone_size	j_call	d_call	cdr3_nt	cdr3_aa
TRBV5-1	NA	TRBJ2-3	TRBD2	TGCGCCAGCAGCTTGGATCTAGCGGTCTCCCCAGATACGCAGTATTTT	CASSLDLAVSPDTQYF
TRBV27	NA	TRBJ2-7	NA	TGTGCCAGCAGTCGAGGCGACTCCTACGAGCAGTACTTC	CASSRGDSYEQYF
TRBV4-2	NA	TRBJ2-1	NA	TGTGCCAGCAGCCAAGACCCCCCCGAAGGCCGCAGGGGAGGCAATGAGCAGTTCTTC	CASSQDPPEGRRGGNEQFF
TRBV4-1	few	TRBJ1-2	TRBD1	TGCGCCAGCAGCCAAGGGGGACAGGACCCAAATGGCTACACCTTC	CASSQGGQDPNGYTF
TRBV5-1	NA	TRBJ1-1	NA	TGCGCCAGCAGCTTGGTAGCAGAGAACACTGAAGCTTTCTTT	CASSLVAENTEAFF
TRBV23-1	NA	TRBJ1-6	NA	TGCGCCAGCAGTCAATCGGCAGTTTTCTATAATTCACCCCTCCACTTT	CASSQSAVFYNSPLHF
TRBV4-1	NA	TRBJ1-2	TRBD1	TGCGCCAGCAGCCATCCTGGACAGGGCTACTATGGCTACACCTTC	CASSHPGQGYYGYTF
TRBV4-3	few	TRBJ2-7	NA	TGCGCCAGCAGCCAAGATAGAAACTTGGCTGGTACCTCCTACGAGCAGTACTTC	CASSQDRNLAGTSYEQYF
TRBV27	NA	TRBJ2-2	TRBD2	TGTGCCAGCACCCTCGGGGGGTCCACCGGGGAGCTGTTTTTT	CASTLGGSTGELFF
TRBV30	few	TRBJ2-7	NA	TGTGCCTGGAGTTCGGGAGTGGGATCCTACGAGCAGTACTTC	CAWSSGVGSYEQYF
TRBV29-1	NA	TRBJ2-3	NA	TGCAGCGTTACGTTGGGGCTGGGCACAGATACGCAGTATTTT	CSVTLGLGTDTQYF
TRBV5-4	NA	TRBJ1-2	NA	TGTGCCAGCAGTTATAGACAGACTAACTATGGCTACACCTTC	CASSYRQTNYGYTF
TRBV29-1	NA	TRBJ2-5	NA	TGCAGCGTTGAATTCCAGATTTTCGCCCGAGAGACCCAGTACTTC	CSVEFQIFARETQYF
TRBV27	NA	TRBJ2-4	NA	TGTGCCAGCAGTTTGATAGGGGGAAGGACCAAAAACATTCAGTACTTC	CASSLIGGRTKNIQYF
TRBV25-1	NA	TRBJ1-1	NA	TGTGCCAGCAGTGTCGGGTTGAACACTGAAGCTTTCTTT	CASSVGLNTEAFF
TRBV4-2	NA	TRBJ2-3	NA	TGTGCCAGCAGCCGCCAAAGCGAAGGGGACAGCACAGATACGCAGTATTTT	CASSRQSEGDSTDTQYF
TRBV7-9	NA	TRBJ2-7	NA	TGTGCCAGCAGCCCAGAAGTCGGCGGACCCTACGAGCAGTACTTC	CASSPEVGGPYEQYF
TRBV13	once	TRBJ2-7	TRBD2	TGTGCCAGCAGCTCCGGACTAGCGGGGGGGCCGGAAGAGCAGTACTTC	CASSSGLAGGPEEQYF
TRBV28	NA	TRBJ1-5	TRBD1	TGTGCCAGCAGTTCTACAGGGGGCAATCAGCCCCAGCATTTT	CASSSTGGNQPQHF
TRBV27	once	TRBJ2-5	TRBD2	TGTGCCAGCAGTCCCCAAGCTGGAGCGGGGGCCTGGACCCAGTACTTC	CASSPQAGAGAWTQYF
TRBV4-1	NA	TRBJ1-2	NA	TGCGCCAGCAGCCAAGGGCGGGCAGGGTCGGTTGGCTACACCTTC	CASSQGRAGSVGYTF
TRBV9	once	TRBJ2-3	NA	TGTGCCAGCAGCGTAGAGGCTCGAGGGCACACAGATACGCAGTATTTT	CASSVEARGHTDTQYF
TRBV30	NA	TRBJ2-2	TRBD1	TGTGCCTGGAGTAGAGGGGGCTCCGGGGAGCTGTTTTTT	CAWSRGGSGELFF
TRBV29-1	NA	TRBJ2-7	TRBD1	TGCAGCGTTGTCCCGGGACAGAACTACGAGCAGTACTTC	CSVVPGQNYEQYF
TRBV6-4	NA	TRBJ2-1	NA	TGTGCCAGCAGTACAGGGACGGCTGAGCAGTTCTTC	CASSTGTAEQFF
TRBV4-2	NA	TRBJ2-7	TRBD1	TGTGCCAGCAGCCAAGGGGGAGGACAGGGCCCCAACGAAGAGCAGTACTTC	CASSQGGGQGPNEEQYF
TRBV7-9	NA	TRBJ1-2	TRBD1	TGTGCCAGCAGCCACGGGACAGGTGGAGCTAACTATGGCTACACCTTC	CASSHGTGGANYGYTF
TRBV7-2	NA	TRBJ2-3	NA	TGTGCCAGCAGCTCCCCGAGGGCAGATACGCAGTATTTT	CASSSPRADTQYF
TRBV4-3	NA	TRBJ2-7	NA	TGCGCCAGCAGCCAATCTATCACGGGGTACGAGCAGTACTTC	CASSQSITGYEQYF
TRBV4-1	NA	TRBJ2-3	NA	TGCGCCAGCAGCAGGACAGATACGCAGTATTTT	CASSRTDTQYF
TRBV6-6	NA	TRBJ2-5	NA	TGTGCCAGCAGTTACCCGGGGGCCGGGGAGACCCAGTACTTC	CASSYPGAGETQYF
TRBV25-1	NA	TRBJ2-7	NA	TGTGCCAGCAGTGAATATAACGGTGCCATGGAGCAGTACTTC	CASSEYNGAMEQYF
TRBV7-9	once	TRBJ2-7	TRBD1	TGTGCCAGCAGCTTAACCGGGACAGGGCGTCGGGACGAGCAGTACTTC	CASSLTGTGRRDEQYF
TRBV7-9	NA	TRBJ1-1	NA	TGTGCCAGCAGCCAGGATATGGACCGGAACCCTTTCTTT	CASSQDMDRNPFF
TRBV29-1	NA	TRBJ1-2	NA	TGCAGCGTTGACAGGGGACCGAGCTACACCTTC	CSVDRGPSYTF
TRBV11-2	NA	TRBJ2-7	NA	TGTGCCAGCAGCTTAGGCAGTCAAGGGGGGATCTACGAGCAGTACTTC	CASSLGSQGGIYEQYF
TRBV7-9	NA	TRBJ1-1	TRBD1	TGTGCCAGCAGCTTTCGGGACAGGGGCGCGCGCGCTGAAGCTTTCTTT	CASSFRDRGARAEAFF
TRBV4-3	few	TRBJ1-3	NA	TGCGCCAGCAGCCAAGACAGAGCCTCTGGAAACACCATATATTTT	CASSQDRASGNTIYF
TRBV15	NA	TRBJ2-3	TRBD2	TGTGCCACCAGCAGAGATCGGCCGAGCGGGGGGCAGTATTTT	CATSRDRPSGGQYF
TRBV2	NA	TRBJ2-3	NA	TGTGCCAGCAGTGAAGAACCAGTTTCTAGCACAGATACGCAGTATTTT	CASSEEPVSSTDTQYF
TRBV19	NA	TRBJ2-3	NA	TGTGCCAGTAGTAACCCTGGACTTGCAACTAGCACAGATACGCAGTATTTT	CASSNPGLATSTDTQYF